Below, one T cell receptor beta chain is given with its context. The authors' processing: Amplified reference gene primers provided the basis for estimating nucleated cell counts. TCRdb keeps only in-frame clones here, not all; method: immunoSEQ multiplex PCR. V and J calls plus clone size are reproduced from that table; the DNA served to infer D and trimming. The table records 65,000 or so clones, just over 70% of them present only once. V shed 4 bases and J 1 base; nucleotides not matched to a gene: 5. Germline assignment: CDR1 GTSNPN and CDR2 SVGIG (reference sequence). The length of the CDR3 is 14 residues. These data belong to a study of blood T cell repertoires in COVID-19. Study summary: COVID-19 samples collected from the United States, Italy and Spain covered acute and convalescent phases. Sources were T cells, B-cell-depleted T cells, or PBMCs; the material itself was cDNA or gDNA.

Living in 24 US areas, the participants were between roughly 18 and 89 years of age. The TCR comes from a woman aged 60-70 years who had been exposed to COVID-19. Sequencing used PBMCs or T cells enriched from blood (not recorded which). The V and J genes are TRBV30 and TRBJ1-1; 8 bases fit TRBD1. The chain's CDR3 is CAWTTGVRNTEAFF. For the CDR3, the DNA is TGTGCCTGGACGACAGGGGTGAGGAACACTGAAGCTTTCTTT.